This T cell receptor beta chain emerged from a study of T cell responses to AZD1222 COVID-19 vaccine. Remarks on this clone: Its antigen is not known.

Profiled with immunoSEQ multiplex PCR; TCRdb holds only in-frame clones, not every one. Here the sample spans about 140,000 clones, less than 95% being singletons. Study-wide results and limits: The span of vaccine-associated CD4 TCRs extended across spike, with dominance at 160-218 and 743-854. There were repertoire samples only from the period after the peak T cell response.

The CDR3 sequence is 13 residues long. CDR1 LNHNV and CDR2 YYDKDF come from the germline V gene (reference sequence). With 8 bases removed from V and 2 bases from J, the gap between germline ends came to 10 bases. Sample: peripheral blood, taken 28 days after the second dose of the MenACWY control vaccine. The sequence was obtained from an adult who received the MenACWY meningococcal vaccine as a control. V and J are TRBV15 and TRBJ1-5; D gene ambiguous. The CDR3 region is CATRGRGNQPQHF. The CDR3 DNA sequence: TGTGCCACCCGAGGCCGGGGCAATCAGCCCCAGCATTTT.